This T cell receptor beta chain was identified during a study of vaccination effects on CD4 cells after COVID-19. Whole-study context: All study participants received two doses of BNT162b2 or mRNA-1273 vaccine.

About this clone itself: Its target is not known.

Whole-study results and caveats: Convalescent patients numbered few in the study; early post-infection timepoints were missing entirely.

Expansion with viral peptide pools was applied to antigen-specific CD4+ T cells by the ViraFEST assay prior to sequencing. A 10-day culture period preceded the isolation of CD4+ T cells. Each vaccine recipient was nucleocapsid antibody negative and had no prior SARS-CoV-2 infection. The culture medium for 1.5 million to 2 million PBMC per well included around 9.3 IU/ml IL-2 and about 9.1 ug/ml peptides. Half-medium exchanges with IL-2 medium took place on days 3 and 7. Germline V gives CDR1 SGHDT, CDR2 YYEEEE. J lost 0 bases, V lost 5 bases, and 8 bases had no gene match. The CDR3 extends over 16 amino acids. Repertoires were generated with immunoSEQ multiplex PCR, while TCRdb's copy carries only in-frame clones and drops some. The sample records about 68,000 clones, roughly 80% being singletons.

The genes are TRBV5-6 and TRBJ1-5, with TRBD1 identical over 7 bases. The sequence was collected from a human donor who received a COVID-19 vaccine. Sequenced material: CD4+ T cells from PBMCs cultured with SARS-CoV-2 spike peptides, taken before COVID-19 vaccination. CDR3 in DNA: TGTGCCAGCAGTCAAATGACAGGGTATAGCAATCAGCCCCAGCATTTT. The encoded protein is CASSQMTGYSNQPQHF.